Listed below are T cell receptor beta chains from one sample, sequenced in a study of siplizumab effects on memory and regulatory T cells. The method was immunoSEQ multiplex PCR; TCRdb's version includes in-frame clones alone and lacks a portion of them. The repertoire holds approximately 94,000 clones, with about 91% as singletons. The sequencing input was CD4+ T cells sorted from blood. The receptors come from a human donor in good health. The CDR3 runs from the conserved cysteine through the conserved F or W. The order of the fields is V gene, D gene, clone size, J gene, CDR3 DNA, CDR3 protein. D genes are given only for firm matches. Not all rows give a size; the values are once, few, many and, for expanded clones, a class.

TRBV5-1	NA	NA	TRBJ1-5	TGCGCCAGCAGCCGGGACCCGGGGCAGCCCCAGCATTTT	CASSRDPGQPQHF
TRBV6-5	NA	once	TRBJ1-5	TGTGCCAGCAAAGGAGGGACTGGCAATCAGCCCCAGCATTTT	CASKGGTGNQPQHF
TRBV6-5	NA	once	TRBJ1-1	TGTGCCAGCAGTCAGCCAATCGGGACGGCACATGAAGCTTTCTTT	CASSQPIGTAHEAFF
TRBV11-2	TRBD1	NA	TRBJ1-1	TGTGCCAGCAGCTTTCCGGGACAGGGGGCGCCTGAAGCTTTCTTT	CASSFPGQGAPEAFF
TRBV30	NA	few	TRBJ1-2	TGTGCCTGGAGTGTGGCGTATGGCTACACCTTC	CAWSVAYGYTF
TRBV5-1	NA	once	TRBJ1-4	TGCGCCAGCAGCCTTGGGGGGGGCGCATTTGAAAAACTGTTTTTT	CASSLGGGAFEKLFF
TRBV29-1	NA	NA	TRBJ1-4	TGCAGCGTTGGACGCAGGGAAAACGAAAAACTGTTTTTT	CSVGRRENEKLFF
TRBV6-6	NA	NA	TRBJ2-7	TGTGCAACCGCCAAAGGGGTAGACGAGCAGTACTTC	CATAKGVDEQYF
TRBV5-6	NA	once	TRBJ2-5	TGTGCCAGCAGCCTACCGGGCCTCGAAGTCGAGACCCAGTACTTC	CASSLPGLEVETQYF
TRBV6-1	NA	NA	TRBJ2-7	TGTGCCAGCAGTGAAGGGTACCTCCTCAGCTCCTACGAGCAGTACTTC	CASSEGYLLSSYEQYF
TRBV28	NA	NA	TRBJ1-1	TGTGCCAGCAGTCCGCTAGGGGGGGCGGTGGAAGCTTTCTTT	CASSPLGGAVEAFF
TRBV6-5	TRBD1	few	TRBJ1-1	TGTGCCAGCATCGACAGGGGAAGAGGTGAAGCTTTCTTT	CASIDRGRGEAFF
TRBV2	TRBD1	NA	TRBJ2-1	TGTGCCAGCAGATGGATAGGACAGGACAATGAGCAGTTCTTC	CASRWIGQDNEQFF
TRBV7-9	TRBD1	NA	TRBJ1-2	TGTGCCAGCAGCTTAGAGGGGACAGGGGGTTACTATGGCTACACCTTC	CASSLEGTGGYYGYTF
TRBV18	NA	NA	TRBJ1-1	TGTGCCAGCTCACCATCTCAGGGCTTCTACACTGAAGCTTTCTTT	CASSPSQGFYTEAFF
TRBV7-2	NA	NA	TRBJ1-3	TGTGCCAGCAGCTTAGCAGGGGCCGGAAACACCATATATTTT	CASSLAGAGNTIYF
TRBV6-1	NA	NA	TRBJ2-1	TGTGCCAGCAATCAAGGTTCACTAGGTGGTTTCGCGTGGTTCTTC	CASNQGSLGGFAWFF
TRBV2	TRBD1	NA	TRBJ1-5	TGTGCCAGCAGTGAGGATCGGACAGGGGGGAACCAGCCCCAGCATTTT	CASSEDRTGGNQPQHF
TRBV18	TRBD1	NA	TRBJ1-1	TGTGCCAGCTCTCCATCCGGGACAGGGGACACTGAAGCTTTCTTT	CASSPSGTGDTEAFF
TRBV5-6	TRBD1	once	TRBJ1-1	TGTGCCAGCAGCTTGACAGGGGTTGAAGCTTTCTTT	CASSLTGVEAFF
TRBV25-1	NA	NA	TRBJ1-2	TGTGCCAGCAGTGAATCCCGGACGGATTACTATGGCTACACCTTC	CASSESRTDYYGYTF
TRBV19	NA	few	TRBJ1-1	TGTGCCAGAGAGGGGGGCACTGAAGCTTTCTTT	CAREGGTEAFF
TRBV2	NA	NA	TRBJ2-7	TGTGCCAGCTTTTCTTCAGTAGACTTAACCTACGAGCAGTACTTC	CASFSSVDLTYEQYF
TRBV5-1	NA	NA	TRBJ1-1	TGCGCCAGCAGCTCGTCGGGACGGACGAACACTGAAGCTTTCTTT	CASSSSGRTNTEAFF
TRBV19	TRBD2	NA	TRBJ2-1	TGTGCCAGTAGTGGAACTAGCGATGAGCAGTTCTTC	CASSGTSDEQFF
TRBV4-1	NA	NA	TRBJ2-3	TGCGCCAGCAGCCGCCTCCCGGGACTAGATACGCAGTATTTT	CASSRLPGLDTQYF
TRBV28	NA	NA	TRBJ2-5	TGTGCCAGCAGTGGGGGCTCAGAGACCCAGTACTTC	CASSGGSETQYF
TRBV7-2	NA	few	TRBJ2-3	TGTGCCAGCAGCTTGCAGGGCGGAACTTTCACAGATACGCAGTATTTT	CASSLQGGTFTDTQYF
TRBV12-5	NA	NA	TRBJ2-1	TGTGCTAGTGGTTTCGGACAGTACTCCTACAATGAGCAGTTCTTC	CASGFGQYSYNEQFF
TRBV25-1	NA	once	TRBJ1-1	TGTGCCAGCAGTGCGATGATCGGCGGGGAGGGTATGAACACTGAAGCTTTCTTT	CASSAMIGGEGMNTEAFF
TRBV4-3	NA	NA	TRBJ1-1	TGCGCCAGCAGCCCCCACCCCTTCGGGGGGCGGACTGAAGCTTTCTTT	CASSPHPFGGRTEAFF
TRBV30	NA	NA	TRBJ2-5	TGTGCCTGGAACGGGCGACAGACAAGAAGGGAGACCCAGTACTTC	CAWNGRQTRRETQYF
TRBV5-1	TRBD1	NA	TRBJ1-1	TGCGCCAGCGACCCGGGACAGATGAACACTGAAGCTTTCTTT	CASDPGQMNTEAFF
TRBV7-7	TRBD2	NA	TRBJ2-2	TGTGCCAGCAGCTCACCGGGACTAGCGGGGGAGCTGTTTTTT	CASSSPGLAGELFF
TRBV10-1	NA	NA	TRBJ2-3	TGCGCCAGCAGAAGCCAGGGGGATACGCAGTATTTT	CASRSQGDTQYF
TRBV7-2	NA	NA	TRBJ1-1	TGTGCCAGCAGCCGTTACGCTAGTGAAGCTTTCTTT	CASSRYASEAFF
TRBV5-6	NA	NA	TRBJ1-4	TGTGCCAGCAGCCGCGAGAGGGGTCGGCCTTTTGAAAAACTGTTTTTT	CASSRERGRPFEKLFF
TRBV18	TRBD1	NA	TRBJ2-5	TGTGCCAGCTCACCACAACAGGGGGCAGAGACCCAGTACTTC	CASSPQQGAETQYF
TRBV18	TRBD1	NA	TRBJ1-5	TGTGCCAGCTCACAGAACGACAGGGCCAACGACCCATTTTCCCAGCATTTT	CASSQNDRANDPFSQHF
TRBV5-1	NA	NA	TRBJ2-6	TGCGCCAGCAGCTTGGGTACCTCTGGGGCCAACGTCCTGACTTTC	CASSLGTSGANVLTF
TRBV6-6	NA	once	TRBJ2-3	TGTGCCAGCAGTTACTCAGGCCTCACAGATACGCAGTATTTT	CASSYSGLTDTQYF
TRBV6-5	NA	NA	TRBJ1-3	TGTGCCAGCAGTTTCGAGGGGGAGGGTGGAAACACCATATATTTT	CASSFEGEGGNTIYF
TRBV11-2	TRBD1	NA	TRBJ2-7	TGTGCCAGCAGCTTAGGAAAGGGTGGACAGGGAATCTCCTACGAGCAGTACTTC	CASSLGKGGQGISYEQYF
TRBV15	NA	NA	TRBJ2-6	TGTGCCACCAGCAGGGCCGTCATGCTCTTGGATGGGGCCAACGTCCTGACTTTC	CATSRAVMLLDGANVLTF
TRBV11-3	NA	NA	TRBJ2-7	TGTGCCAGCAGCTTATTTGCGGGGGCCACCTACGAGCAGTACTTC	CASSLFAGATYEQYF